The 26 T cell receptor beta chains given below trace back to one sample, sequenced in a study of monozygotic twins with inflammatory bowel disease. TCRdb processed the 5' RACE reads again and assigns one entry to each CDR3 protein, with no DNA. The sample has some 190,000 distinct CDR3 sequences. Specimen: blood. The receptors come from a human donor with ulcerative colitis or Crohn's disease, or a healthy co-twin of an affected twin (not recorded which).

The J gene is TRBJ2-7, the V gene TRBV6-1; TCRdb lists TRBD2, though no DNA is available to test this call. Germline V CDR1 and CDR2: MNHNS, SASEGT. The CDR3 extends over 18 amino acids. The CDR3 reads CASRPPGLAGGPSYEQYF.

V usage is TRBV10-3 and J usage is TRBJ2-3. The CDR3 is 14 residues long. In germline, CDR1 is ENHRY, CDR2 SYGVKD. CDR3 sequence reads: CAISDSSTMGTQYF.

The chain's CDR3 is CASGTSELLMGTQYF. V and J are TRBV30 and TRBJ2-5; TCRdb selects TRBD2, and the lack of DNA leaves this call unchecked. This CDR3 comprises 15 residues. Germline V gives CDR1 GTSNPN, CDR2 SVGIG (reference sequence).

The chain recombines TRBV10-3 with TRBJ1-6. The length of the CDR3 is 11 residues. The germline V gene encodes CDR1 ENHRY and CDR2 SYGVKD. The CDR3 sequence is CAISDGSPLHF.

The chain couples TRBV4-2 to TRBJ2-1. The CDR3 is made up of 12 amino acids. Germline CDR1 reads LGHNA; CDR2 reads YNFKEQ. The CDR3 here is CASSARGNEQFF.

The chain carries TRBV4-1 and TRBJ1-3. From germline, CDR1 is MGHRA and CDR2 YSYEKL. The CDR3 has 16 residues. The CDR3 loop is CASSQDGTASGNTIYF.

J is TRBJ2-2 and V is TRBV19; TCRdb's assignment of TRBD1 cannot be checked, as there is no DNA. The germline gives CDR1 LNHDA, CDR2 SQIVND (reference sequence). The length of the CDR3 is 16 residues. CDR3: CASTPGWGPNTGELFF.

The rearrangement joins TRBV20-1 to TRBJ2-1; the TCRdb D gene call, TRBD1, has no DNA to confirm it. CDR1 and CDR2 from the germline V gene are DFQATT and SNEGSKA (reference sequence). CDR3 length equals 15 residues. CDR3 residues: CSAETDLSSYNEQFF.

This rearrangement joins TRBV7-2 to TRBJ1-3; TCRdb's assignment of TRBD1 cannot be checked, as there is no DNA. CDR1 is SGHTA, CDR2 FQGNSA, per germline. The CDR3 covers 16 residues. CDR3 amino acids: CASSLDRGTAGNTIYF. Filled out from reference TRBV7-2 and TRBJ1-3, the complete variable domain reads GAGVSQSPSNKVTEKGKDVELRCDPISGHTALYWYRQSLGQGLEFLIYFQGNSAPDKSGLPSDRFSAERTGGSVSTLTIQRTQQEDSAVYLCASSLDRGTAGNTIYFGEGSWLTVV.

V gene TRBV5-1 combines with J gene TRBJ1-1; the D call from TCRdb, TRBD1, cannot be confirmed without DNA. Germline V gives CDR1 SGHRS, CDR2 YFSETQ. The CDR3 totals 15 residues. The chain's CDR3 is CASSLSGTHNTEAFF. Looking up the rest from reference TRBV5-1 and TRBJ1-1 gives the full variable domain: KAGVTQTPRYLIKTRGQQVTLSCSPISGHRSVSWYQQTPGQGLQFLFEYFSETQRNKGNFPGRFSGRQFSNSRSEMNVSTLELGDSALYLCASSLSGTHNTEAFFGQGTRLTVV.

The chain is built from TRBV6-5 and TRBJ2-1. Looked up from germline, CDR1 is MNHEY and CDR2 is SVGAGI. This CDR3 is built from 16 residues. CDR3 in amino acids: CASSYSSATVYNEQFF.

The chain links TRBV5-1 to TRBJ1-1; TCRdb gives TRBD1 as the D gene, but with no DNA this cannot be confirmed. The CDR3 contains 16 residues. Germline V CDR1 and CDR2: SGHRS, YFSETQ. The CDR3 loop is CASSLFQGAMNTEAFF.

The CDR3 reads CSARPDSSKQPQHF. The chain carries TRBV20-1 and TRBJ1-5; TCRdb indicates TRBD1, and absent DNA this call remains unverified. Looked up from germline, CDR1 is DFQATT and CDR2 is SNEGSKA (reference sequence). The CDR3 totals 14 residues.

This sequence joins TRBV5-1 and TRBJ2-7; TCRdb lists TRBD2, though no DNA is available to test this call. This CDR3 spans 15 amino acids. The germline CDR1 and CDR2 sequences are SGHRS and YFSETQ. The CDR3: CARTTSGRSSYEQYF.

The rearrangement links TRBV29-1 to TRBJ1-1; TCRdb's D call, TRBD1, is unchecked because there is no DNA. CDR3 length: 12 residues. Germline V gives CDR1 SQVTM, CDR2 ANQGSEA. CDR3: CSVGTRGTEAFF. Full variable domain (missing parts from reference TRBV29-1 and TRBJ1-1): SAVISQKPSRDICQRGTSLTIQCQVDSQVTMMFWYRQQPGQSLTLIATANQGSEATYESGFVIDKFPISRPNLTFSTLTVSNMSPEDSSIYLCSVGTRGTEAFFGQGTRLTVV.

V usage is TRBV20-1 and J usage is TRBJ2-5; TCRdb's D call of TRBD1 is untestable without DNA. Germline V gene lookup returns CDR1 DFQATT and CDR2 SNEGSKA (reference sequence). This CDR3 has 17 residues. CDR3 residues: CSAWTGAVEGTQETQYF.

The chain couples TRBV20-1 to TRBJ2-7. Germline lookup yields CDR1 DFQATT and CDR2 SNEGSKA (reference sequence). This CDR3 has 14 amino acids. The CDR3 loop reads CSARLFQNSYEQYF.

The chain links TRBV2 to TRBJ2-5; TCRdb reports TRBD1, a call that lacks DNA to check it against. Germline V lookup: CDR1 SNHLY, CDR2 FYNNEI. The CDR3 sequence is 15 residues long. The CDR3 protein is CASRFWAEGEETQYF.

The CDR3 sequence is CASSLEAAGSYNEQFF. The chain has TRBV5-1 and TRBJ2-1; TCRdb's D call of TRBD2 is untestable without DNA. This CDR3 spans 16 amino acids. Germline assignment: CDR1 SGHRS and CDR2 YFSETQ.

The chain is built from TRBV7-4 and TRBJ1-1; no DNA is available, so the TRBD1 call from TCRdb remains unchecked. The CDR3 consists of 13 residues. The germline V gene has CDR1 SGHVT and CDR2 SQSDAQ. CDR3 region: CARCLGAGTEAFF.

CDR3 region: CASSHSSGGASNEQFF. This chain joins TRBV7-8 and TRBJ2-1; lacking DNA, the TRBD2 call made by TCRdb goes unchecked. This CDR3 is 16 amino acids long. Germline V gives CDR1 SGHVS, CDR2 FQNEAQ.

The chain uses TRBV5-1 and TRBJ2-1; the TCRdb D gene call, TRBD2, has no DNA to confirm it. Germline CDR1 and CDR2: SGHRS and YFSETQ. The CDR3 extends over 13 amino acids. This CDR3 reads CASSLEGGGEQFF. The full variable domain, completed using reference TRBV5-1 and TRBJ2-1, is KAGVTQTPRYLIKTRGQQVTLSCSPISGHRSVSWYQQTPGQGLQFLFEYFSETQRNKGNFPGRFSGRQFSNSRSEMNVSTLELGDSALYLCASSLEGGGEQFFGPGTRLTVL.

The chain is built from TRBV19 and TRBJ2-3; TCRdb outputs TRBD1, but without DNA this stays unchecked. CDR3 length: 14 amino acids. Germline V gives CDR1 LNHDA, CDR2 SQIVND (reference sequence). The CDR3 loop is CASSIQQGTDTQYF.

This chain connects TRBV5-4 to TRBJ2-1. Germline lookup yields CDR1 SGHNT and CDR2 YYREEE (reference sequence). CDR3 size: 14 residues. The CDR3 loop reads CAKIAGSSYNEQFF. Filled out from reference TRBV5-4 and TRBJ2-1, the complete variable domain reads ETGVTQSPTHLIKTRGQQVTLRCSSQSGHNTVSWYQQALGQGPQFIFQYYREEENGRGNFPPRFSGLQFPNYSSELNVNALELDDSALYLCAKIAGSSYNEQFFGPGTRLTVL.

The V call is TRBV6-5, the J call TRBJ2-5. Germline V lookup: CDR1 MNHEY, CDR2 SVGAGI. There are 14 residues in the CDR3. CDR3 in amino acids: CASSYRWEQETQYF.

The CDR3 spells CASSSRDGYNSPLHF. V usage is TRBV6-5 and J usage is TRBJ1-6; there is no DNA to check the TCRdb D call of TRBD1. Germline lookup yields CDR1 MNHEY and CDR2 SVGAGI. The CDR3 is made up of 15 amino acids.